A single sample gave rise to the 13 T cell receptor beta chains below, sequenced in a study of blood T cell repertoires in COVID-19. Generated by immunoSEQ multiplex PCR, the TCRdb table keeps only in-frame clones and is missing some. The repertoire holds fewer than 150,000 clones, with around nine tenths as singletons. Sequenced input: peripheral blood. All receptors derive from a woman between 35 and 50 years old with acute or convalescent COVID-19.

This chain connects TRBV2 to TRBJ1-2, with D perhaps TRBD1 (6 bases). Germline CDR1 SNHLY, CDR2 FYNNEI. This CDR3 is 14 amino acids long. Between the trimmed V and J ends, which lost 0 bases and 5 bases, there was a span of 10 bases. CDR3 DNA: TGTGCCAGCAGTGAAGCGACAGGAACATATGGCTACACCTTC. The encoded protein is CASSEATGTYGYTF.

The J gene is TRBJ2-1, the V gene TRBV24-1; D unclear. Trimming took 5 bases from V and 6 from J, leaving 10 bases between them. Germline loops: CDR1 KGHDR, CDR2 SFDVKD. This CDR3 region has 13 residues. In nucleotides, the CDR3 is TGTGCCACCAGTGCCGCCTGGCTCAATGAGCAGTTCTTC. It codes for CATSAAWLNEQFF.

The chain joins TRBV14 to TRBJ2-1; the match to TRBD2 covers 9 bases. V was pared by 1 base and J by 10 bases, with 8 bases of the junction left unmatched. The length of the CDR3 is 15 residues. The germline V gene encodes CDR1 SGHDN and CDR2 FVKESK. The CDR3 sequence is CASSQAGTSSLEQFF. The CDR3 DNA reads as TGTGCCAGCAGCCAAGCCGGGACTAGCTCATTAGAGCAGTTCTTC.

The table lists this clone with a count of one. This rearrangement joins TRBV24-1 to TRBJ2-3, with a tentative D call TRBD2 (6 bases). V lost 4 bases and J lost 2, with 9 bases in between. The CDR3 length is 14 residues. CDR1 is KGHDR, CDR2 SFDVKD, per germline. CDR3 coding DNA: TGTGCCACCAGTGACTCGGGGGTCACAGATACGCAGTATTTT. Translation: CATSDSGVTDTQYF.

The V call is TRBV12-3 or TRBV12-4, the J call TRBJ2-2, with 7 bases aligning to TRBD2. The CDR3 is 13 amino acids. Trimming took 3 bases from V and 8 from J; bases not matched to a gene: 3. CDR3 nucleotides: TGTGCCAGCAGTTTTGGACTAGTGGGGGAGCTGTTTTTT. Translating it yields CASSFGLVGELFF.

The rearrangement joins TRBV9 to TRBJ2-7; 7 positions agree with TRBD1. Germline assignment: CDR1 SGDLS and CDR2 YYNGEE. The CDR3 contains 13 residues. J was trimmed by 5 bases and V by 4 bases; bases with no gene match: 6. CDR3 amino acids: CASSPGQTNEQYF. The CDR3 bases are TGTGCCAGCAGCCCGGGACAGACGAACGAGCAGTACTTC.

The V and J genes are TRBV30 and TRBJ1-6, with 7 bases that match TRBD1. In germline, CDR1 is GTSNPN, CDR2 SVGIG (reference sequence). The CDR3 extends over 13 amino acids. Trimming took 4 bases from V and 8 from J; bases not matched to a gene: 5. The CDR3 DNA sequence: TGTGCCTGGACGGGACAGACGGATTCACCCCTCCACTTT. This gives the protein CAWTGQTDSPLHF. Supplemented by reference TRBV30 and TRBJ1-6, the full variable domain reads SQTIHQWPATLVQPVGSPLSLECTVEGTSNPNLYWYRQAAGRGLQLLFYSVGIGQISSEVPQNLSASRPQDRQFILSSKKLLLSDSGFYLCAWTGQTDSPLHFGNGTRLTVT.

In this sample, this clone turned up once. The chain employs TRBV7-9 and TRBJ2-5, with TRBD1 matching over 10 bases. The CDR3 extends over 16 amino acids. The V and J ends lost 4 bases and 0 bases, in that order; junction bases with no gene match: 5. Germline-derived CDR1 and CDR2 are SEHNR and FQNEAQ (reference sequence). The CDR3 here is CASSSPGTGDQETQYF. CDR3 nucleotide sequence: TGTGCCAGCAGCTCCCCCGGGACAGGGGACCAAGAGACCCAGTACTTC.

This chain links TRBV2 with TRBJ2-7; TRBD2 is a possible D gene (7 bases). This CDR3 region has 15 residues. Germline V gives CDR1 SNHLY, CDR2 FYNNEI. Trimming removed 10 bases from V and 5 bases from J, with 24 bases in between. The CDR3 region is CATLAGAGASDEQYF. The DNA for the CDR3 is TGTGCCACCCTCGCCGGGGCGGGGGCGTCGGACGAGCAGTACTTC.

This sequence joins TRBV15 and TRBJ1-2, with a tentative D call TRBD1 (6 bases). The V end lost 0 bases, the J end lost 0 bases, and 11 bases lay between the germline ends. The CDR3 sequence is 16 residues long. Germline lookup yields CDR1 LNHNV and CDR2 YYDKDF (reference sequence). CDR3 in DNA: TGTGCCACCAGCAGAGATAGGGGGAGGGCTAACTATGGCTACACCTTC. This encodes CATSRDRGRANYGYTF.

The chain couples TRBV19 to TRBJ1-2; D gene uncertain. The CDR3 covers 13 residues. Trimming shortened V by 5 bases and J by 0 bases, and 7 bases separated the two germline ends. CDR1 LNHDA and CDR2 SQIVND come from the germline V gene (reference sequence). This CDR3 reads CASSPRSNYGYTF. In DNA form, the CDR3 reads TGTGCCAGTAGTCCGCGTTCTAACTATGGCTACACCTTC. Full variable domain (rest looked up from reference TRBV19 and TRBJ1-2): DGGITQSPKYLFRKEGQNVTLSCEQNLNHDAMYWYRQDPGQGLRLIYYSQIVNDFQKGDIAEGYSVSREKKESFPLTVTSAQKNPTAFYLCASSPRSNYGYTFGSGTRLTVV.

The DNA of the CDR3 is TGCGCCAGCAGCTCCACACCCCTGTATAATTCACCCCTCCACTTT. It is translated as CASSSTPLYNSPLHF. This sequence joins TRBV5-1 and TRBJ1-6, with D unclear. V was clipped by 3 bases and J by 4 bases, with 11 bases between them. Germline-derived CDR1 and CDR2 are SGHRS and YFSETQ. This CDR3 comprises 15 residues.

V usage is TRBV20-1 and J usage is TRBJ1-2; D not resolved. With 6 bases removed from V and 4 bases from J, the gap between germline ends came to 9 bases. The germline V gene encodes CDR1 DFQATT and CDR2 SNEGSKA (reference sequence). The CDR3 runs to 11 residues. The CDR3 region is CSADTVYGYTF. CDR3 coding DNA: TGCAGTGCCGACACGGTCTATGGCTACACCTTC.